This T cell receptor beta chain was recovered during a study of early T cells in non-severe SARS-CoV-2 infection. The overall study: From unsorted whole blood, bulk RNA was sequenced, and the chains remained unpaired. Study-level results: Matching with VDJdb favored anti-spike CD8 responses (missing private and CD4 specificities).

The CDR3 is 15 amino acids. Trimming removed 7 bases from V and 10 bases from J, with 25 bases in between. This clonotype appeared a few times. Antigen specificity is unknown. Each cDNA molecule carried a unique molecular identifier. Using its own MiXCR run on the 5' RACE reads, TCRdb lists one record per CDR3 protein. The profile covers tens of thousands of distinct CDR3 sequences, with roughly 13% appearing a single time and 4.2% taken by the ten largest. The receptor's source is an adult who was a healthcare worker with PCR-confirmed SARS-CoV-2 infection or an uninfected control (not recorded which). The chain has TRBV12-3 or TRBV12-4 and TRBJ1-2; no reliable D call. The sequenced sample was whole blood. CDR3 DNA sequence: TGTGCCAGCACCCGAGCCCCCATCGGTTCTTTAGTCTACACCTTC. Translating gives CASTRAPIGSLVYTF.